A selection of T cell receptor beta chains follows, all from one sample in a study of OX40 agonist ivuxolimab in advanced cancers. Assay used: immunoSEQ multiplex PCR; TCRdb lists only in-frame clones, some missing. The table lists 89,000 or so clones, approximately 86% of them singletons. The sequences come from CD4+ or CD8+ T cells sorted from blood, collected in a trial of the OX40 agonist ivuxolimab. The receptors here all came from an adult with an advanced solid tumor such as melanoma, head and neck, liver or kidney cancer. Each CDR3 is given with its conserved first and last residue. Fields, in order: clone size, V gene, J gene, D gene, CDR3 protein, CDR3 DNA. D genes are given only for firm matches. Part of the rows lack a size; the others show once, few, many or a class for expanded clones.

size: NA
V: TRBV11-3
J: TRBJ2-3
D: TRBD1
CDR3: CASSWGGQGPDTQYF
DNA: TGTGCCAGCAGCTGGGGGGGACAGGGTCCAGATACGCAGTATTTT

size: NA
V: TRBV23-1
J: TRBJ2-2
D: TRBD1
CDR3: CASSPRTGVGTGELFF
DNA: TGCGCCAGCAGTCCCCGGACAGGGGTCGGGACCGGGGAGCTGTTTTTT

size: NA
V: TRBV6-5
J: TRBJ2-7
D: NA
CDR3: CASSYTFGLGEQYF
DNA: TGTGCCAGCAGTTACACCTTCGGGCTGGGGGAGCAGTACTTC

size: few
V: TRBV4-2
J: TRBJ2-2
D: NA
CDR3: CASSQDHPGGAGELFF
DNA: TGTGCCAGCAGCCAAGATCATCCAGGGGGGGCCGGGGAGCTGTTTTTT

size: NA
V: TRBV9
J: TRBJ2-3
D: NA
CDR3: CASSVVDSSTDTQYF
DNA: TGTGCCAGCAGCGTAGTGGACAGCAGCACAGATACGCAGTATTTT

size: NA
V: TRBV30
J: TRBJ2-1
D: TRBD2
CDR3: CAWNGGTSGDNEQFF
DNA: TGTGCCTGGAACGGGGGGACTAGCGGGGACAATGAGCAGTTCTTC

size: NA
V: TRBV4-3
J: TRBJ2-3
D: NA
CDR3: CASSQGGLGGDTQYF
DNA: TGCGCCAGCAGCCAAGGCGGGCTAGGCGGAGATACGCAGTATTTT

size: NA
V: TRBV29-1
J: TRBJ1-1
D: NA
CDR3: CSVAIQGVTEAFF
DNA: TGCAGCGTTGCGATACAGGGAGTCACTGAAGCTTTCTTT

size: once
V: TRBV7-2
J: TRBJ1-1
D: NA
CDR3: CASSSQGGTEAFF
DNA: TGTGCCAGCAGCTCCCAGGGTGGCACTGAAGCTTTCTTT

size: NA
V: TRBV28
J: TRBJ1-4
D: NA
CDR3: CASSLTEKLFF
DNA: TGTGCCAGCAGCCTTACGGAAAAACTGTTTTTT

size: NA
V: TRBV7-2
J: TRBJ1-1
D: NA
CDR3: CASSLSSGSEAFF
DNA: TGTGCCAGCAGCTTATCGAGCGGGTCTGAAGCTTTCTTT

size: NA
V: TRBV13
J: TRBJ2-3
D: NA
CDR3: CASSLSPGVTDTQYF
DNA: TGTGCCAGCAGCCTCTCGCCGGGCGTCACAGATACGCAGTATTTT

size: once
V: TRBV28
J: TRBJ2-2
D: NA
CDR3: CASNKITNTGELFF
DNA: TGTGCCAGCAACAAAATCACCAACACCGGGGAGCTGTTTTTT

size: NA
V: TRBV7-2
J: TRBJ1-1
D: NA
CDR3: CASSLRMNTEAFF
DNA: TGTGCCAGCAGCTTGAGGATGAACACTGAAGCTTTCTTT

size: once
V: TRBV21-1
J: TRBJ2-3
D: NA
CDR3: CASSKLLRGPDTQYF
DNA: TGTGCCAGCAGCAAGCTTTTGCGGGGGCCAGATACGCAGTATTTT

size: NA
V: TRBV18
J: TRBJ2-3
D: TRBD2
CDR3: CASSPPGLAGGGFTDTQYF
DNA: TGTGCCAGCTCACCACCGGGACTAGCGGGAGGAGGTTTCACAGATACGCAGTATTTT

size: NA
V: TRBV28
J: TRBJ2-7
D: NA
CDR3: CASSPHGGTTSEQYF
DNA: TGTGCCAGCAGTCCCCATGGAGGCACCACCTCCGAGCAGTACTTC

size: NA
V: TRBV6-5
J: TRBJ2-7
D: NA
CDR3: CATRYYRASYEQYF
DNA: TGTGCCACCCGATATTACAGGGCCTCCTACGAGCAGTACTTC

size: NA
V: TRBV5-1
J: TRBJ2-5
D: TRBD1
CDR3: CASSIRQGVQETQYF
DNA: TGCGCCAGCAGCATTAGACAGGGGGTCCAAGAGACCCAGTACTTC

size: NA
V: TRBV19
J: TRBJ2-5
D: NA
CDR3: CASSIGQDQETQYF
DNA: TGTGCCAGTAGTATTGGCCAGGACCAAGAGACCCAGTACTTC

size: NA
V: TRBV7-8
J: TRBJ1-5
D: NA
CDR3: CASSLRRGGLNQPQHF
DNA: TGTGCCAGCAGCTTACGAAGAGGGGGACTCAATCAGCCCCAGCATTTT

size: NA
V: TRBV19
J: TRBJ1-3
D: NA
CDR3: CASSTAGNTIYF
DNA: TGTGCCAGTAGTACCGCTGGAAACACCATATATTTT

size: NA
V: TRBV14
J: TRBJ2-7
D: TRBD2
CDR3: CASSQQPGGEYEQYF
DNA: TGTGCCAGCAGCCAACAACCCGGGGGGGAGTACGAGCAGTACTTC

size: once
V: TRBV19
J: TRBJ2-3
D: NA
CDR3: CASSIPSPTDTQYF
DNA: TGTGCCAGTAGTATCCCCAGTCCAACAGATACGCAGTATTTT

size: NA
V: TRBV18
J: TRBJ2-5
D: NA
CDR3: CASSPKVGVEETQYF
DNA: TGTGCCAGCTCACCCAAAGTCGGGGTGGAAGAGACCCAGTACTTC

size: NA
V: TRBV19
J: TRBJ2-7
D: NA
CDR3: CASSIGVGSNYEQYF
DNA: TGTGCCAGTAGTATTGGGGTCGGCTCCAACTACGAGCAGTACTTC

size: NA
V: TRBV4-3
J: TRBJ2-3
D: NA
CDR3: CASSQDPDRSTDTQYF
DNA: TGCGCCAGCAGCCAAGACCCGGACCGTAGCACAGATACGCAGTATTTT

size: once
V: TRBV2
J: TRBJ2-6
D: NA
CDR3: CASIDSGANVLTF
DNA: TGTGCCAGCATCGACTCTGGGGCCAACGTCCTGACTTTC

size: few
V: TRBV5-1
J: TRBJ2-3
D: TRBD1
CDR3: CASSIGTGADTQYF
DNA: TGCGCCAGCAGCATCGGGACAGGGGCGGATACGCAGTATTTT

size: NA
V: TRBV18
J: TRBJ2-1
D: TRBD2
CDR3: CASSRSGRADNEQFF
DNA: TGTGCCAGCTCACGGAGCGGGAGGGCCGACAATGAGCAGTTCTTC

size: NA
V: TRBV5-1
J: TRBJ2-7
D: TRBD1
CDR3: CASSSSGTGFEQYF
DNA: TGCGCCAGCAGCTCCTCCGGGACAGGGTTCGAGCAGTACTTC

size: NA
V: TRBV18
J: TRBJ1-2
D: NA
CDR3: CASSPPGRWGYTF
DNA: TGTGCCAGCTCCCCCCCGGGGCGCTGGGGCTACACCTTC

size: NA
V: TRBV27
J: TRBJ2-3
D: TRBD1
CDR3: CASRFASGGSTDTQYF
DNA: TGTGCCAGCAGGTTCGCATCAGGGGGCAGCACAGATACGCAGTATTTT

size: NA
V: TRBV7-2
J: TRBJ2-7
D: NA
CDR3: CASSLAVGLSYEQYF
DNA: TGTGCCAGCAGCTTAGCGGTTGGCCTTTCCTACGAGCAGTACTTC

size: NA
V: TRBV30
J: TRBJ1-2
D: NA
CDR3: CAWTQTLPGGYYGYTF
DNA: TGTGCCTGGACCCAAACGCTACCGGGAGGGTACTATGGCTACACCTTC

size: NA
V: TRBV7-2
J: TRBJ2-2
D: NA
CDR3: CASSLGFSTGELFF
DNA: TGTGCCAGCAGCTTGGGCTTCAGTACCGGGGAGCTGTTTTTT

size: once
V: TRBV10-3
J: TRBJ2-1
D: TRBD2
CDR3: CAISDASGATYNEQFF
DNA: TGTGCCATCAGTGACGCTAGCGGGGCCACCTACAATGAGCAGTTCTTC

size: NA
V: TRBV6-6
J: TRBJ1-5
D: NA
CDR3: CATKEGLTGSQPQHF
DNA: TGTGCCACCAAGGAGGGACTGACGGGAAGTCAGCCCCAGCATTTT

size: once
V: TRBV13
J: TRBJ2-3
D: TRBD2
CDR3: CASSKTSGRGTDTQYF
DNA: TGTGCCAGCAGCAAGACTAGCGGGAGGGGCACAGATACGCAGTATTTT

size: NA
V: TRBV6-6
J: TRBJ1-2
D: NA
CDR3: CASSYGGLVGYTF
DNA: TGTGCCAGCAGTTACGGGGGGCTAGTAGGCTACACCTTC

size: NA
V: TRBV18
J: TRBJ1-1
D: NA
CDR3: CASSPTFLGNTEAFF
DNA: TGTGCCAGCTCACCAACCTTTTTGGGGAACACTGAAGCTTTCTTT